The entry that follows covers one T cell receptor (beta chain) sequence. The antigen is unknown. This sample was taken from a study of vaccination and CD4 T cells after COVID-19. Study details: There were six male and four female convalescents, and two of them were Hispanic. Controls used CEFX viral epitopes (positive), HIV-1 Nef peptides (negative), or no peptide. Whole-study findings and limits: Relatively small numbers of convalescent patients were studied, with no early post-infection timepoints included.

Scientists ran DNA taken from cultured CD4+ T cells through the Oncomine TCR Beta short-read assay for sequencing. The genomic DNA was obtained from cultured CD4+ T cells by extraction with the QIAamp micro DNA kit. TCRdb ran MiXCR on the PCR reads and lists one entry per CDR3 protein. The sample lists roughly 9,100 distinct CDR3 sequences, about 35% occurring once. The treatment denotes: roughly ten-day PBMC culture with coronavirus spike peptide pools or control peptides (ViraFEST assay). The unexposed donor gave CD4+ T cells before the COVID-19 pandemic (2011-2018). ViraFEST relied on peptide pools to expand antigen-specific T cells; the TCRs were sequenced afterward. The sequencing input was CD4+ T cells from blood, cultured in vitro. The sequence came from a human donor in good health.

This chain's CDR3 is CATSRDKGNYEQYF. CDR3 in DNA: TGTGCCACCAGCAGAGATAAGGGGAATTACGAGCAGTACTTC. The genes are TRBV15 and TRBJ2-7; tentatively, D is TRBD1 (5 bases). V gave up 0 bases and J gave up 4 bases, with 10 bases separating them. The CDR3 sequence is 14 residues long. Germline V CDR1 and CDR2: LNHNV, YYDKDF (reference sequence).